What follows are 17 T cell receptor beta chains derived from one specimen sequenced in a study of blood T cell repertoires in COVID-19. Assay used: immunoSEQ multiplex PCR; TCRdb lists only in-frame clones, some missing. The sample has around 60,000 clones, approximately 78% seen once. The source material was peripheral blood. The receptors were gathered from a man older than 75 with acute or convalescent COVID-19.

V gene TRBV29-1 combines with J gene TRBJ2-7, with D possibly being TRBD2 (5 bases). V was pared by 8 bases and J by 3 bases, with 14 bases between. Germline CDR1 and CDR2: SQVTM and ANQGSEA. This CDR3 contains 12 residues. The CDR3 coding sequence is TGCAGCTACTCCGGGGATTACTACGAGCAGTACTTC. Translating gives CSYSGDYYEQYF.

The chain couples TRBV10-3 to TRBJ2-7; D gene uncertain. The germline V gene has CDR1 ENHRY and CDR2 SYGVKD. There are 13 residues in the CDR3. V gave up 3 bases and J gave up 2 bases, with 8 bases separating them. CDR3 sequence reads: CAISDNSPYEQYF. CDR3 DNA: TGTGCCATCAGTGACAACAGTCCCTACGAGCAGTACTTC.

The J gene is TRBJ2-1, the V gene TRBV2, with 13 bases aligning to TRBD2. The CDR3 has 17 residues. Unmatched junction bases numbered 7, after V lost 4 bases and J lost 4 bases. Looked up from germline, CDR1 is SNHLY and CDR2 is FYNNEI. CDR3 protein: CASSAVGTSGVYNEQFF. DNA of the CDR3: TGTGCCAGCAGTGCGGTCGGGACTAGCGGGGTTTACAATGAGCAGTTCTTC.

The chain has TRBV9 and TRBJ2-1; a weak D match, TRBD2 (5 bases). Germline CDR1 is SGDLS and CDR2 is YYNGEE. Trimming stripped 0 bases from V and 5 bases from J, with 9 bases between. There are 14 residues in the CDR3. The CDR3, as DNA: TGTGCCAGCAGCGTAGGGGCCGGGGACAATGAGCAGTTCTTC. This gives the protein CASSVGAGDNEQFF.

V usage is TRBV7-2 and J usage is TRBJ2-1, with D tentatively TRBD1 (5 bases). The CDR3 spans 16 residues. Germline loops: CDR1 SGHTA, CDR2 FQGNSA. Deletions cut 1 base from V and 4 bases from J, with 14 bases between. The CDR3: CASSLDRTSLYNEQFF. The CDR3 DNA reads as TGTGCCAGCAGCTTAGATCGGACATCACTTTACAATGAGCAGTTCTTC.

The chain uses TRBV2 and TRBJ1-6; possible D gene TRBD1, 6 bases. The germline V gene has CDR1 SNHLY and CDR2 FYNNEI. V lost 7 bases and J lost 9, with 13 bases in between. The CDR3 length is 13 residues. For the CDR3, the DNA is TGTGCCAGCACCGGGACACCGTTTTCACCCCTCCACTTT. This gives the protein CASTGTPFSPLHF. Variable domain in full (rest from reference TRBV2 and TRBJ1-6): EPEVTQTPSHQVTQMGQEVILRCVPISNHLYFYWYRQILGQKVEFLVSFYNNEISEKSEIFDDQFSVERPDGSNFTLKIRSTKLEDSAMYFCASTGTPFSPLHFGNGTRLTVT.

The V call is TRBV18, the J call TRBJ1-2, with 10 bases lining up with TRBD1. J lost 3 bases, V lost 3 bases, and 4 bases had no gene match. The CDR3 extends over 15 amino acids. Germline CDR1 and CDR2: KGHSH and LQKENI. This chain's CDR3 is CASSPGQGRDYGYTF. CDR3 bases: TGTGCCAGCTCACCGGGACAGGGGAGGGACTATGGCTACACCTTC. Drawing the rest from reference TRBV18 and TRBJ1-2, the complete variable domain is NAGVMQNPRHLVRRRGQEARLRCSPMKGHSHVYWYRQLPEEGLKFMVYLQKENIIDESGMPKERFSAEFPKEGPSILRIQQVVRGDSAAYFCASSPGQGRDYGYTFGSGTRLTVV.

CDR3 protein: CASSQVSGGGAVLSSYNEQFF. The CDR3 DNA reads as TGTGCCAGCAGCCAAGTTTCGGGCGGGGGGGCGGTTTTGAGCTCCTACAATGAGCAGTTCTTC. This rearrangement joins TRBV3-1 (or the pseudogene TRBV3-2) to TRBJ2-1, with 9 bases aligning to TRBD2. There are 21 residues in the CDR3. The ends lost 1 base at V and 0 bases at J; junction bases unmatched: 16. Germline V gene data show CDR1 as LGHDT and CDR2 as YNNKEL (reference sequence).

In regard to this clone: A single base separates this from a much larger clone, so it may be a read error. The rearrangement links TRBV27 to TRBJ1-1; TRBD1 is a possible D gene (6 bases). The germline CDR1 and CDR2 sequences are MNHEY and SMNVEV (reference sequence). The V and J ends lost 3 bases and 1 base respectively, with 6 bases between them. There are 13 residues in the CDR3. CDR3 DNA sequence: TGTGCCAGCAGTTTGACAGGGAACACTGAAGCTTTCTTT. Protein product: CASSLTGNTEAFF.

This clone was recorded once. The V gene is TRBV2, the J gene TRBJ1-6, with D perhaps matching TRBD1 (5 bases). The CDR3 sequence is 15 residues long. The V end was cut by 5 bases, the J end by 6 bases, with 14 bases between. From germline, CDR1 is SNHLY and CDR2 FYNNEI. CDR3 nucleotide sequence: TGTGCCAGCAGTAGAGAGGACACCCTTAATTCACCCCTCCACTTT. Translated, it gives CASSREDTLNSPLHF.

DNA of the CDR3: TGTGCCAGCAGCTCGGGGTCAGGGAACACTGAAGCTTTCTTT. Protein product: CASSSGSGNTEAFF. V gene TRBV7-9 combines with J gene TRBJ1-1; no clear D. Trimming stripped 4 bases from V and 1 base from J, with 10 bases between. Germline assignment: CDR1 SEHNR and CDR2 FQNEAQ (reference sequence). The CDR3 consists of 14 residues. Supplemented by reference TRBV7-9 and TRBJ1-1, the full variable domain reads DTGVSQNPRHKITKRGQNVTFRCDPISEHNRLYWYRQTLGQGPEFLTYFQNEAQLEKSRLLSDRFSAERPKGSFSTLEIQRTEQGDSAMYLCASSSGSGNTEAFFGQGTRLTVV.

V usage is TRBV3-1 (or the pseudogene TRBV3-2) and J usage is TRBJ1-4, with D perhaps TRBD1 (5 bases). The V and J ends lost 3 bases and 8 bases respectively, with 19 bases between them. Germline assignment: CDR1 LGHDT and CDR2 YNNKEL (reference sequence). CDR3 length: 16 residues. The CDR3 DNA follows: TGTGCCAGCAGCCACCTCCCCGGGACTAGTGGGGAAAAACTGTTTTTT. Residues: CASSHLPGTSGEKLFF.

The chain recombines TRBV18 with TRBJ2-2, with 8 bases fitting TRBD2. The J segment lost 5 bases and the V segment lost 3 bases, leaving 5 bases of the junction unmatched. Germline-derived CDR1 and CDR2 are KGHSH and LQKENI. CDR3 length: 15 amino acids. The DNA of the CDR3 is TGTGCCAGCTCACCCGGCGGGGGGCAGACCGGGGAGCTGTTTTTT. It is translated as CASSPGGGQTGELFF.

The chain employs TRBV15 and TRBJ1-6; perhaps TRBD1 as D (5 bases). Between the trimmed V and J ends, which lost 0 bases and 6 bases, there was a span of 9 bases. Germline CDR1 is LNHNV and CDR2 is YYDKDF (reference sequence). The CDR3 totals 15 residues. CDR3 sequence: CATSRELDINSPLHF. CDR3 sequence (DNA): TGTGCCACCAGCAGAGAATTGGACATTAATTCACCCCTCCACTTT. Full variable domain (remainder filled in from reference TRBV15 and TRBJ1-6): DAMVIQNPRYQVTQFGKPVTLSCSQTLNHNVMYWYQQKSSQAPKLLFHYYDKDFNNEADTPDNFQSRRPNTSFCFLDIRSPGLGDTAMYLCATSRELDINSPLHFGNGTRLTVT.

This rearrangement joins TRBV6-5 to TRBJ1-2; possible D gene TRBD1, 5 bases. V was trimmed by 6 bases and J by 6 bases, leaving 17 bases between them. Germline CDR1 MNHEY, CDR2 SVGAGI. There are 14 residues in the CDR3. The CDR3 bases are TGTGCCAGCAGAAAAGATAGGGGAAACCATGGCTACACCTTC. Translation gives CASRKDRGNHGYTF.

The chain combines TRBV29-1 with TRBJ1-4; no reliable D call. The CDR3 covers 11 residues. Per the germline V gene, CDR1 is SQVTM and CDR2 is ANQGSEA. V was shortened by 3 bases and J by 5 bases, with 4 bases between the two germline ends. CDR3 coding DNA: TGCAGCGTTGAGGAGAATGAAAAACTGTTTTTT. Translation gives CSVEENEKLFF.

The chain is built from TRBV7-2 and TRBJ2-3, with 8 bases identical to TRBD2. The CDR3 covers 15 residues. The V segment lost 1 base and the J segment 5 bases; nucleotides outside the gene matches: 5. Germline CDR1 SGHTA, CDR2 FQGNSA. The CDR3 region is CASSLVSGGRDTQYF. CDR3 nucleotide sequence: TGTGCCAGCAGCTTAGTAAGCGGGGGACGAGATACGCAGTATTTT.